This T cell receptor beta chain stems from a study of tumor-infiltrating lymphocytes in oesophageal squamous cell carcinoma. TCRdb re-analysed the PCR reads in MiXCR, keeping a single row per CDR3 protein. Here the sample spans 15,000 to 19,000 distinct CDR3 sequences, roughly half being singletons. CDR1 and CDR2 (germline): SEHNR, FQNEAQ (reference sequence). The CDR3 is 14 residues long. V usage is TRBV7-9 and J usage is TRBJ2-4; 7 bases agree with TRBD1. Near its end, the DNA agrees better with TRBJ1-2, so the J call may be wrong. The sequence came from a female donor with esophageal squamous cell carcinoma. The sequencing input was esophageal tumor tissue. The CDR3 nucleotides read TGTGCCAGCAGCTCGGGACAGTTGTCCTATGGCTACACCTTC. Its translation is CASSSGQLSYGYTF.